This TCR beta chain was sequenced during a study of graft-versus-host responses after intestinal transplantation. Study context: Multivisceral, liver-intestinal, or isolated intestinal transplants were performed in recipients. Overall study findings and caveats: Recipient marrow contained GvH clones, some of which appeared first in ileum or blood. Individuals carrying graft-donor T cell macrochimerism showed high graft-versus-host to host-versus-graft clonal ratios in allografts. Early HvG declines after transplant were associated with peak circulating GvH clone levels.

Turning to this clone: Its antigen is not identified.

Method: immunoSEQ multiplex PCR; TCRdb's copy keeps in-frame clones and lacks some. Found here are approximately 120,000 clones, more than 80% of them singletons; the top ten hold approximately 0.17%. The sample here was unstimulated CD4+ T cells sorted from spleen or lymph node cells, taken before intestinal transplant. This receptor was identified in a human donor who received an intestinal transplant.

The CDR3 region is CASSIPSYNEQFF. Written as DNA, the CDR3 is TGTGCCAGTAGTATCCCGAGCTACAATGAGCAGTTCTTC. The chain joins TRBV19 to TRBJ2-1; the D is unclear. Per germline, CDR1 LNHDA and CDR2 SQIVND (reference sequence). The CDR3 is 13 amino acids. V was clipped by 3 bases and J by 3 bases, with 6 bases between them.